The present TCR beta chain was sequenced within a study of blood T cell repertoires in COVID-19. The method was immunoSEQ multiplex PCR; TCRdb's version includes in-frame clones alone and lacks a portion of them. The repertoire has 110,000 or so clones, 70% to 90% of them found once; the top ten carry 3% to 3.5%. Per germline, CDR1 LNHDA and CDR2 SQIVND (reference sequence). This CDR3 spans 15 amino acids. Trimming stripped 1 base from V and 5 bases from J, with 15 bases between. V usage is TRBV19 and J usage is TRBJ2-7, with D tentatively TRBD2 (5 bases). Sequenced sample: peripheral blood. The receptor was derived from a middle-aged man with acute or convalescent COVID-19. The CDR3 region has the DNA TGTGCCAGTAGTATAGCCCCCCTAGCTTCGAACGAGCAGTACTTC. This translates into CASSIAPLASNEQYF.